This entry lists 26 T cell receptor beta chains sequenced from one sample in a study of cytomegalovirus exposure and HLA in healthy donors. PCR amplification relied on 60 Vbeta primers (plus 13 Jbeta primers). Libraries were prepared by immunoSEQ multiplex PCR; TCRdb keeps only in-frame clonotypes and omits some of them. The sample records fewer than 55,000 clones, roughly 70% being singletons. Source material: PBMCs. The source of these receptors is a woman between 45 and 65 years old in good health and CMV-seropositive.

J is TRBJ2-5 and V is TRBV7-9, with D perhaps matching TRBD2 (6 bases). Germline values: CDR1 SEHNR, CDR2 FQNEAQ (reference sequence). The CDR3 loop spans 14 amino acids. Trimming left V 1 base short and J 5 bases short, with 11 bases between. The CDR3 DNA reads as TGTGCCAGCAGCTTAGTCACTAGCTCGGAGACCCAGTACTTC. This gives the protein CASSLVTSSETQYF.

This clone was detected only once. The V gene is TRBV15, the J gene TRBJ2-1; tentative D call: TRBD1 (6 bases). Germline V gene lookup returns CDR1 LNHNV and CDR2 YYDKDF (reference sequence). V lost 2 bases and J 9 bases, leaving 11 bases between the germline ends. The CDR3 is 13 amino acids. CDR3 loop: CATSRSGTSEQFF. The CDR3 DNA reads TGTGCCACCAGCAGATCCGGGACAAGTGAGCAGTTCTTC.

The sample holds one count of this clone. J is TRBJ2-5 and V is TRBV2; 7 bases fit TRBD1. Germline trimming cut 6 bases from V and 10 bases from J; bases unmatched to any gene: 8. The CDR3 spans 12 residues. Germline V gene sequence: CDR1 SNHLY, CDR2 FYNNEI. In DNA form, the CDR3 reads TGTGCCAGCAGAGAATCAGGGGGTATCCAGTACTTC. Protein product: CASRESGGIQYF.

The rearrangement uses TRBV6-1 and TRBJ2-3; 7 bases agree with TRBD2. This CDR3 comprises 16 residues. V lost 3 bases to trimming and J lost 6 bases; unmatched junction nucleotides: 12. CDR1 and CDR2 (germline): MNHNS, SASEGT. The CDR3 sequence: CASSDNLAASIDTQYF. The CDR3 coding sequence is TGTGCCAGCAGTGATAATCTAGCGGCTAGCATCGATACGCAGTATTTT.

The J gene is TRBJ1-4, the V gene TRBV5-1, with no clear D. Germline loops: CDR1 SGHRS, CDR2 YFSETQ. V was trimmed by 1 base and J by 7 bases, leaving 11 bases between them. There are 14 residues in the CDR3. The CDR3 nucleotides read TGCGCCAGCAGCTTGTCCGACATAGGTGAAAAACTGTTTTTT. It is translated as CASSLSDIGEKLFF.

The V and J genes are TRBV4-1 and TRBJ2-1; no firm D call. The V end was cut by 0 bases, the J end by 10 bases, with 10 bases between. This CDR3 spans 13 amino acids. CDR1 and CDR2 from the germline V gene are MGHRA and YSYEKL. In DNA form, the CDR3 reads TGCGCCAGCAGCCAAGAAGGCGGCCTGGAGCAGTTCTTC. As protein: CASSQEGGLEQFF.

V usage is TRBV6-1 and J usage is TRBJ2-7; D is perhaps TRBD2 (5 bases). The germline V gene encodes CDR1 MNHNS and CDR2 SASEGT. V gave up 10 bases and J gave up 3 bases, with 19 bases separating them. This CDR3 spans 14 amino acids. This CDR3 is CATSEGSGNYEQYF. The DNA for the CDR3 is TGTGCCACCAGCGAGGGCAGCGGCAACTACGAGCAGTACTTC.

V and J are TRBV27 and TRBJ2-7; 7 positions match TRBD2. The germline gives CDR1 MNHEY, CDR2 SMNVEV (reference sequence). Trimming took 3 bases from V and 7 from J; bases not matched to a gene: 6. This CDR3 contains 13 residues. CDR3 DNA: TGTGCCAGCAGTTTCAAGCGGGATTATGAGCAGTACTTC. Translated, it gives CASSFKRDYEQYF.

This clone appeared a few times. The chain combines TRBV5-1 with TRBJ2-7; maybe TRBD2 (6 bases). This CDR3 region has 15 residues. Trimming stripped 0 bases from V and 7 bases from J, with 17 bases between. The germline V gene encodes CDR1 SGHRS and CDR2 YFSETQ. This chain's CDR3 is CASSLVGQVGGEQYF. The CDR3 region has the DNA TGCGCCAGCAGCTTGGTGGGGCAGGTTGGAGGGGAGCAGTACTTC.

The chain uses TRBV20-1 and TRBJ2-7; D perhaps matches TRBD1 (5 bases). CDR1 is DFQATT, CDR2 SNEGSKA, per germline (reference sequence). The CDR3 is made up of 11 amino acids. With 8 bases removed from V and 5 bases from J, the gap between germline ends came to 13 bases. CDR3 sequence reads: CSLQLGHEQYF. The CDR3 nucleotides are TGCAGTCTTCAATTGGGGCACGAGCAGTACTTC.

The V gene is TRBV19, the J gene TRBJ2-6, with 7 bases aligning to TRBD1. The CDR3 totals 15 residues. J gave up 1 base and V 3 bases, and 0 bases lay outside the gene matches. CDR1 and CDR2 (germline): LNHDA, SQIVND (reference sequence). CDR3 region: CASSMTGSGANVLTF. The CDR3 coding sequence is TGTGCCAGTAGTATGACAGGGTCTGGGGCCAACGTCCTGACTTTC.

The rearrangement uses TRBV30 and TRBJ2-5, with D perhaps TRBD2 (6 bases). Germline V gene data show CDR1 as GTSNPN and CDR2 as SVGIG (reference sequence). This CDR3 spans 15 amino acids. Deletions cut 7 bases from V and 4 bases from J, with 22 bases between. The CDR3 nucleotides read TGTGCCTATACCCGAACAATGACTAGTATAGAGACCCAGTACTTC. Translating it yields CAYTRTMTSIETQYF.

DNA for the CDR3: TGTGCCAGCTCACCACCGGGACTAGCGGGGACGAATGAGCAGTTCTTC. Its translation is CASSPPGLAGTNEQFF. The rearrangement links TRBV18 to TRBJ2-1; 13 nucleotides line up with TRBD2. Losses at the gene ends were 0 bases for V and 7 bases for J; bases not matched to a gene: 3. Germline values: CDR1 KGHSH, CDR2 LQKENI. The CDR3 loop spans 16 amino acids.

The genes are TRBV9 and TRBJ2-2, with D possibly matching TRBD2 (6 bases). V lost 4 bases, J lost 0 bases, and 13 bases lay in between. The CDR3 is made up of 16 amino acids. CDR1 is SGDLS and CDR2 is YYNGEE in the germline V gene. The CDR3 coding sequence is TGTGCCAGCAGCCCGGAGGGCTTCGCGAACACCGGGGAGCTGTTTTTT. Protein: CASSPEGFANTGELFF.

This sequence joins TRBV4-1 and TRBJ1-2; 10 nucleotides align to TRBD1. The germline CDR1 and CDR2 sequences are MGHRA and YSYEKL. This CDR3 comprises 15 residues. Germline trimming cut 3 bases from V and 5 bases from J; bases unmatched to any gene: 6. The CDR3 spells CASSHAGTGEYGYTF. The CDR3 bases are TGCGCCAGCAGCCATGCCGGGACAGGGGAATATGGCTACACCTTC.

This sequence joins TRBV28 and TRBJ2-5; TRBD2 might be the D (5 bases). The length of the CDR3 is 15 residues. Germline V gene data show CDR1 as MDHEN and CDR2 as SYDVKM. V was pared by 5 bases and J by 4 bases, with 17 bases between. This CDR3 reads CASSPVRTEGETQYF. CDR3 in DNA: TGTGCCAGCAGTCCCGTCCGGACTGAGGGAGAGACCCAGTACTTC.

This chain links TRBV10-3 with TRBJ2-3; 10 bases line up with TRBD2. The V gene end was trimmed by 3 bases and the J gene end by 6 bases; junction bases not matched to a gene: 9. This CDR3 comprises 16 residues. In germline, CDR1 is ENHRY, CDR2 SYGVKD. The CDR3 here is CAISDPPSGRLDTQYF. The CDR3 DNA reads TGTGCCATCAGTGACCCCCCTAGCGGGAGATTGGATACGCAGTATTTT.

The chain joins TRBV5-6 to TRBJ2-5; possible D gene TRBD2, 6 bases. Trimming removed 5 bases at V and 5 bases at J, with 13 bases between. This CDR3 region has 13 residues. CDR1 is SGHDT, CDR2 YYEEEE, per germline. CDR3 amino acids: CASSWEEGETQYF. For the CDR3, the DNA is TGTGCCAGCAGTTGGGAGGAGGGGGAGACCCAGTACTTC.

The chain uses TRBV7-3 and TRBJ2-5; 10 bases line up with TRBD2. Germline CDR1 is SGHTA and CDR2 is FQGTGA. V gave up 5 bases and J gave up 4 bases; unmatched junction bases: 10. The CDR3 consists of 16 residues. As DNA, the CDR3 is TGTGCCAGCAGCCCTCTTCCGACTAGCGGGCGAGAGACCCAGTACTTC. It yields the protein CASSPLPTSGRETQYF.

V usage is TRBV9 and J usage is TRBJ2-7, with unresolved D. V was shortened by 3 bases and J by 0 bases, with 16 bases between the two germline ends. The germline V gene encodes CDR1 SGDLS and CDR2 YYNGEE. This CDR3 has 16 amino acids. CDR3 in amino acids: CASSATHVASSYEQYF. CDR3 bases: TGTGCCAGCAGCGCAACCCATGTGGCCAGCTCCTACGAGCAGTACTTC.

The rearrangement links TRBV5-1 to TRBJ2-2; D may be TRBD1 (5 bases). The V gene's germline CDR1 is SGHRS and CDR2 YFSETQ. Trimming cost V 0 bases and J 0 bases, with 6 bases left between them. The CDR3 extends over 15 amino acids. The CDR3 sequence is CASSLGQTNTGELFF. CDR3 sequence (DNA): TGCGCCAGCAGCTTGGGACAGACGAACACCGGGGAGCTGTTTTTT.

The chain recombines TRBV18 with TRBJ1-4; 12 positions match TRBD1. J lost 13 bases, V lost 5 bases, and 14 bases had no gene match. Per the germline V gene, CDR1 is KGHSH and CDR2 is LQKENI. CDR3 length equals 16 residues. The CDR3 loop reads CASSYDAGTGGAGLFF. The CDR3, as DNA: TGTGCCAGCTCATACGACGCCGGGACAGGGGGCGCGGGACTGTTTTTT. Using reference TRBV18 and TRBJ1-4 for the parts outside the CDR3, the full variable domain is NAGVMQNPRHLVRRRGQEARLRCSPMKGHSHVYWYRQLPEEGLKFMVYLQKENIIDESGMPKERFSAEFPKEGPSILRIQQVVRGDSAAYFCASSYDAGTGGAGLFFGSGTQLSVL.

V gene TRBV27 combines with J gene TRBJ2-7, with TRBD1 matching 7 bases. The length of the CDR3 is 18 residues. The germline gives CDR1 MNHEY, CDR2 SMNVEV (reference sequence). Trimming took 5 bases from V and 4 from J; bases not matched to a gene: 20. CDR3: CASSRYLRRGQQPYEQYF. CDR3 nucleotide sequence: TGTGCCAGCAGTCGCTACCTGAGAAGGGGACAGCAACCGTACGAGCAGTACTTC.

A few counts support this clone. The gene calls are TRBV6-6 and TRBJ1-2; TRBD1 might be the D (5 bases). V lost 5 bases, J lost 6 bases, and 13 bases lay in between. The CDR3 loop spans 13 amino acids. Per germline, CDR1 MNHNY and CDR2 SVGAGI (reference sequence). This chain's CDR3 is CASSPDSEDGYTF. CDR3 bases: TGTGCCAGCAGTCCTGACAGTGAAGATGGCTACACCTTC.

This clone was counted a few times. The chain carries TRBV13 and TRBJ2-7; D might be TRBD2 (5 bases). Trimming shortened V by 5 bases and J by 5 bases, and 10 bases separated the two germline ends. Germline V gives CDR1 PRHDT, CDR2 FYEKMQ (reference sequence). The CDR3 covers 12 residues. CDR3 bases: TGTGCCAGCAGCCAGGTCGGGAACGAGCAGTACTTC. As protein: CASSQVGNEQYF.

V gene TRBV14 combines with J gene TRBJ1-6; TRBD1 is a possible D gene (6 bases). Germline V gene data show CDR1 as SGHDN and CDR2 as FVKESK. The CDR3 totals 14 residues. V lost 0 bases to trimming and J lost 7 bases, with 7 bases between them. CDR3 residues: CASSQDRGNSPLHF. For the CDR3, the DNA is TGTGCCAGCAGCCAAGACAGGGGAAATTCACCCCTCCACTTT.